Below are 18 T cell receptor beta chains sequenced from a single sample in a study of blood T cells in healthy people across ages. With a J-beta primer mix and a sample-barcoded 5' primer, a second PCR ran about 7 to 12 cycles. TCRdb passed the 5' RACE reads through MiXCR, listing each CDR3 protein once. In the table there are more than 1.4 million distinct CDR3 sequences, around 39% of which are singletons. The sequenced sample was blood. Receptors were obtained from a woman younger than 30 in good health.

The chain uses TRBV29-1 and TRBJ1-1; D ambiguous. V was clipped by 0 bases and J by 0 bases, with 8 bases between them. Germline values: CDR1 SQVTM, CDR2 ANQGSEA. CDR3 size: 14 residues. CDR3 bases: TGCAGCGTTGAAGATCCTGGAGTGAACACTGAAGCTTTCTTT. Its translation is CSVEDPGVNTEAFF.

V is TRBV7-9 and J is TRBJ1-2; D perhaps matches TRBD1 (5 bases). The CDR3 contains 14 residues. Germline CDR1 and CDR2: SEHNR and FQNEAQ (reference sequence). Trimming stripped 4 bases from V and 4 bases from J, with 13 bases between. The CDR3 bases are TGTGCCAGCAGCTCCACACAAGGGGCCTATGGCTACACCTTC. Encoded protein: CASSSTQGAYGYTF.

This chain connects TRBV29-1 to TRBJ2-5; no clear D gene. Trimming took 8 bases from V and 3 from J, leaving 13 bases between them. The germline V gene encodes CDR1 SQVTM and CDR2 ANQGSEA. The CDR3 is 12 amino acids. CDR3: CSPMDGEETQYF. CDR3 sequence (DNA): TGCAGCCCTATGGACGGTGAAGAGACCCAGTACTTC. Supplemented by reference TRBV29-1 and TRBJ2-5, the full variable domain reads SAVISQKPSRDICQRGTSLTIQCQVDSQVTMMFWYRQQPGQSLTLIATANQGSEATYESGFVIDKFPISRPNLTFSTLTVSNMSPEDSSIYLCSPMDGEETQYFGPGTRLLVL.

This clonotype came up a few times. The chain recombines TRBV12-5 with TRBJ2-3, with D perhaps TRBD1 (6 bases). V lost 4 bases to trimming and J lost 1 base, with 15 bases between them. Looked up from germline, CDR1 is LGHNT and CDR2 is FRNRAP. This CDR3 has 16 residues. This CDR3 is CASGSSRGSGTDTQYF. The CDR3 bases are TGTGCTAGTGGTTCGTCCAGGGGAAGCGGCACAGATACGCAGTATTTT.

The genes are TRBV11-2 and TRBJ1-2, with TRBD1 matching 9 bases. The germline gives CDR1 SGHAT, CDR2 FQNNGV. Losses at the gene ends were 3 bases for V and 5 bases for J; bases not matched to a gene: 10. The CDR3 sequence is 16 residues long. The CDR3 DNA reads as TGTGCCAGCAGCTTTGGCCCCAGGACAGGGGATTATGGCTACACCTTC. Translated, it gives CASSFGPRTGDYGYTF.

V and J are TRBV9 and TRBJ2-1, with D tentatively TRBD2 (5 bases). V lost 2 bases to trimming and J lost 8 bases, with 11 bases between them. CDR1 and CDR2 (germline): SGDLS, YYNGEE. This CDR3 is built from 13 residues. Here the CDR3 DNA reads TGTGCCAGCAGCGTGGACGGGGTCCATGAGCAGTTCTTC. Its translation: CASSVDGVHEQFF.

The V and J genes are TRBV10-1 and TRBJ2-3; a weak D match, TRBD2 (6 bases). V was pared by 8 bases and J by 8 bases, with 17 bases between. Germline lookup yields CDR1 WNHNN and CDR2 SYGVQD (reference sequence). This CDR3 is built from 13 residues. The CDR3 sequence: CASAQTSAGTQYF. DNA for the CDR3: TGCGCCAGCGCTCAGACTAGTGCGGGTACGCAGTATTTT.

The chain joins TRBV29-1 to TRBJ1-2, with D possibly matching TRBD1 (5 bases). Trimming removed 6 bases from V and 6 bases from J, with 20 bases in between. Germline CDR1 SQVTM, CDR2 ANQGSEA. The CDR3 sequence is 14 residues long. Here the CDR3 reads CSVRPPDKVDGYTF. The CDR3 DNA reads TGCAGCGTCCGTCCCCCGGACAAGGTGGATGGCTACACCTTC.

The CDR3 reads CASSSGTSGAGPRPQYF. In DNA form, the CDR3 reads TGTGCCAGCAGCTCAGGGACTAGCGGGGCCGGACCAAGACCCCAGTACTTC. This sequence joins TRBV11-2 and TRBJ2-5; 13 bases line up with TRBD2. Germline assignment: CDR1 SGHAT and CDR2 FQNNGV. J lost 9 bases, V lost 4 bases, and 14 bases had no gene match. The CDR3 is 17 amino acids.

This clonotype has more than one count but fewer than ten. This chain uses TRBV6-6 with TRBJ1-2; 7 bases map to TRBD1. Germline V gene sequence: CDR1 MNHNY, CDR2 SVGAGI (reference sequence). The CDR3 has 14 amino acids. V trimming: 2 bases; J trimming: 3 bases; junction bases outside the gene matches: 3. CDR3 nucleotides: TGTGCCAGCAGTTACAGGGGGCGCCACTATGGCTACACCTTC. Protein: CASSYRGRHYGYTF.

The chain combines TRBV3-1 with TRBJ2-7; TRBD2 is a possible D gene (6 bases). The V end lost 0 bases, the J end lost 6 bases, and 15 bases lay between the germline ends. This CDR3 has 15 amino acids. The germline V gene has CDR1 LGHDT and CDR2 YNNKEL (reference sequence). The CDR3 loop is CASSQDMGLPTEQYF. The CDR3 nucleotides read TGTGCCAGCAGCCAAGATATGGGACTCCCCACCGAGCAGTACTTC.

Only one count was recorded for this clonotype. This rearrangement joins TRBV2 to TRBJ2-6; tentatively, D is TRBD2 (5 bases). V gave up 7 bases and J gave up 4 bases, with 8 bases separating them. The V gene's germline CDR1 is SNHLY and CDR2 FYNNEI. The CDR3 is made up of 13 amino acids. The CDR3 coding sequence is TGTGCCAGCATGCCGGGGGGGGCCAACGTCCTGACTTTC. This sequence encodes CASMPGGANVLTF.

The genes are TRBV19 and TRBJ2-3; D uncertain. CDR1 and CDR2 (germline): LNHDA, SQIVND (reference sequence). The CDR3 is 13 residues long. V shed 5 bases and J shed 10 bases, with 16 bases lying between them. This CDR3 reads CASSPGGPSAQYF. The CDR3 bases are TGTGCCAGTAGTCCGGGCGGCCCTAGTGCGCAGTATTTT.

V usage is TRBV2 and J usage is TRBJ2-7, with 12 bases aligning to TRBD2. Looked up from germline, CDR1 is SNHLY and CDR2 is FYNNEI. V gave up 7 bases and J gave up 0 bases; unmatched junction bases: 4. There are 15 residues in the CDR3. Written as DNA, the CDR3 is TGTGCCAGCAAAACGGGACTAGCGGGCTCCTACGAGCAGTACTTC. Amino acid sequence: CASKTGLAGSYEQYF.

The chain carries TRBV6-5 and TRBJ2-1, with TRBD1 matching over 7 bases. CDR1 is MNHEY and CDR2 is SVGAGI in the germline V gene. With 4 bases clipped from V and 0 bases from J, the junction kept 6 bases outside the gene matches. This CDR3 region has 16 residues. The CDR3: CASSLTGESSYNEQFF. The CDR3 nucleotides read TGTGCCAGCAGTTTAACAGGGGAGAGCTCCTACAATGAGCAGTTCTTC.

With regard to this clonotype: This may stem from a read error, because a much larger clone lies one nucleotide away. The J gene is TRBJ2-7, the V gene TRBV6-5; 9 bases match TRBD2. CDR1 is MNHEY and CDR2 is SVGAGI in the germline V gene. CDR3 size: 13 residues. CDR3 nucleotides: TGTGCCAGCAGTTTGCGGGAGGGCTACGAGCTGTACTTC. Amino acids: CASSLREGYELYF.

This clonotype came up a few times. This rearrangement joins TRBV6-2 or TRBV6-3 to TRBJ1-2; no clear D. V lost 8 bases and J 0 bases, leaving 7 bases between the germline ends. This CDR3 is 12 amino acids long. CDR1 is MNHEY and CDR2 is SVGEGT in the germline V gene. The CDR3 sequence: CASFSANYGYTF. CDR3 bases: TGTGCCAGCTTTTCCGCTAACTATGGCTACACCTTC.

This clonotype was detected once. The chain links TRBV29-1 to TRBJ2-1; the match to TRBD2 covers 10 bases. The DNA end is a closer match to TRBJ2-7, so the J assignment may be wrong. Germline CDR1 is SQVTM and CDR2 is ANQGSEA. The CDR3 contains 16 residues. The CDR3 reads CSVFLAGDRPYNEQYF. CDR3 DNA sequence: TGCAGCGTTTTCCTAGCGGGAGACCGTCCCTACAATGAGCAGTACTTC.